This T cell receptor beta chain was captured in a study of T cell responses to AZD1222 COVID-19 vaccine. Using immunoSEQ multiplex PCR, the repertoire was profiled, and TCRdb retains in-frame clones only, with some absent. The repertoire includes some 170,000 clones, roughly 91% of them detected once, and 1.5% to 2% sits in the top ten. CDR1 and CDR2 from the germline V gene are SEHNR and FQNEAQ (reference sequence). The CDR3 loop spans 15 amino acids. V dropped 2 bases and J dropped 9; count of bases not matched to a gene: 5. The clonotype originates from an adult in good health. The genes are TRBV7-9 and TRBJ1-6, with 9 bases matching TRBD1. The source material was peripheral blood, sampled on day 0 of AZD1222 vaccination. The CDR3 sequence: CASSLTGGRGSPLHF. DNA for the CDR3: TGTGCCAGCAGCTTAACAGGGGGCCGGGGTTCACCCCTCCACTTT.